The sequence of this TCR beta chain was determined in a study of T cells after yellow fever vaccination. On the study more broadly: In the case of low-cell-number fractions, SMART-Seq v4 Ultra Low Input was used for preparation. Study-level points and caveats: Contamination by abundant bulk-population clonotypes could be present in FACS-sorted repertoires. A weaker but faster secondary response was observed, peaking on day 5 versus 15.

Of note for this clonotype: Its specificity is unknown.

The CDR3 runs 13 residues. From germline, CDR1 is SQVTM and CDR2 ANQGSEA. Between the trimmed V and J ends, which lost 4 bases and 1 base, there was a span of 10 bases. From the 5' RACE reads, TCRdb called clonotypes with MiXCR, one entry per CDR3 protein. Of some 300,000 distinct CDR3 sequences listed, roughly 9% are singletons. This receptor was taken from a man younger than 35 who received the YFV17D yellow fever vaccine. The sequencing here drew on CD4+ T cells sorted from PBMCs, taken 5 days after the yellow fever booster vaccination. This chain links TRBV29-1 with TRBJ1-2, with D tentatively TRBD1 (6 bases). This CDR3 reads CSVVGQINYGYTF. The CDR3 nucleotides are TGCAGCGTTGTAGGACAGATTAACTATGGCTACACCTTC.